This is a list of T cell receptor beta chains from one sample in a study of T cell repertoires in aging, cancer and after chemotherapy. TCRdb re-derived calls from the multiplex PCR reads in MiXCR, one entry per CDR3 protein. The sample includes approximately 3,100 distinct CDR3 sequences, 45% of them seen just once. Sample: blood. Receptors were obtained from a human donor with a solid tumor. The CDR3 runs from the conserved cysteine through the conserved F or W. D genes are given only for firm matches. Some rows have no size entry. The others give once, few or many, or a class for an expanded clone.

>TRBJ2-7|TRBV10-3|few|13|.
TGTGCCATCAGTGATTCGGGGCGAACCGAGCAGTACTTC
CAISDSGRTEQYF
>TRBJ2-2|TRBV19|few|14|.
TGTGCCACCCCGGTAGGCCAGAACACCGGGGAGCTGTTTTTT
CATPVGQNTGELFF
>TRBJ1-5|TRBV20-1|.|13|.
TGCAGTGCACGGGGATCGATCAATCAGCCCCAGCATTTT
CSARGSINQPQHF
>TRBJ2-5|TRBV30|few|13|.
TGTGCCTGGAGTGACGGGGCGCGGAAGACCCAGTACTTC
CAWSDGARKTQYF
>TRBJ2-1|TRBV20-1|.|19|TRBD2
TGCAGTGCTAACGGGGTGGGCCCGACTAGCGGGAACTCCTACAATGAGCAGTTCTTC
CSANGVGPTSGNSYNEQFF
>TRBJ1-5|TRBV7-2|few|14|TRBD1
TGTGCCAGCAGCTTGGGGGACAGGGGGCAGCCCCAGCATTTT
CASSLGDRGQPQHF
>TRBJ2-1|TRBV11-2|once|15|.
TGTGCCAGCAGCCCTCATAGTGTATCCTACAATGAGCAGTTCTTC
CASSPHSVSYNEQFF
>TRBJ2-5|TRBV7-2|.|15|.
TGTGCCAGCAGCTTGTCGTACGGGAAGAGCGAGACCCAGTACTTC
CASSLSYGKSETQYF
>TRBJ2-1|TRBV12-3/TRBV12-4|.|15|.
TGTGCCAGCACCCCGGAACTAGTGAAATCCGATGAGCAGTTCTTC
CASTPELVKSDEQFF
>TRBJ2-7|TRBV7-9|.|14|TRBD1
TGTGCCAGCAGCTACTCCGGGACAGGTTGGGAGCAGTACTTC
CASSYSGTGWEQYF
>TRBJ2-5|TRBV6-5|few|11|.
TGTGCCAGCAGATCCGACAAGACCCAGTACTTC
CASRSDKTQYF
>TRBJ2-7|TRBV7-2|few|13|TRBD1
TGTGCCAGCAGCGCAGACAGGGGAGGCGAGCAGTACTTC
CASSADRGGEQYF
>TRBJ1-2|TRBV19|few|15|TRBD1
TGTGCCACCAGGGGGTATCCTTCTTCTAACTATGGCTACACCTTC
CATRGYPSSNYGYTF
>TRBJ2-5|TRBV27|.|14|.
TGTGCCAGCAGTTTATCGAGTAGAGGGGAGACCCAGTACTTC
CASSLSSRGETQYF
>TRBJ2-7|TRBV27|few|15|TRBD2
TGTGCCAGCAGTTTATCCAGGACTAGCGCCTACGAGCAGTACTTC
CASSLSRTSAYEQYF
>TRBJ2-7|TRBV18|.|14|.
TGTGCCAGCTCACCCTTTGGGACCGATGGGGAGCAGTACTTC
CASSPFGTDGEQYF
>TRBJ2-4|TRBV6-2/TRBV6-3|.|16|.
TGTGCCAGCAGTCCTGACAGGGCGGGGTCCAAAAACATTCAGTACTTC
CASSPDRAGSKNIQYF
>TRBJ2-7|TRBV6-5|few|13|TRBD1
TGTGCCAGCAGCCCAGGGGGCGATAGGAAGCAGTACTTC
CASSPGGDRKQYF
>TRBJ1-2|TRBV4-1|few|18|.
TGCGCCAGCAGCCAAGATCGGGAGACAGCAGGTCGGGACTATGGCTACACCTTC
CASSQDRETAGRDYGYTF
>TRBJ2-3|TRBV18|.|14|.
TGTGCCAGCTCACGATGGGATCCCACAGATACGCAGTATTTT
CASSRWDPTDTQYF
>TRBJ1-4|TRBV5-1|.|15|.
TGCGCCAGCAGCCCCCAGACAGCAACTAATGAAAAACTGTTTTTT
CASSPQTATNEKLFF